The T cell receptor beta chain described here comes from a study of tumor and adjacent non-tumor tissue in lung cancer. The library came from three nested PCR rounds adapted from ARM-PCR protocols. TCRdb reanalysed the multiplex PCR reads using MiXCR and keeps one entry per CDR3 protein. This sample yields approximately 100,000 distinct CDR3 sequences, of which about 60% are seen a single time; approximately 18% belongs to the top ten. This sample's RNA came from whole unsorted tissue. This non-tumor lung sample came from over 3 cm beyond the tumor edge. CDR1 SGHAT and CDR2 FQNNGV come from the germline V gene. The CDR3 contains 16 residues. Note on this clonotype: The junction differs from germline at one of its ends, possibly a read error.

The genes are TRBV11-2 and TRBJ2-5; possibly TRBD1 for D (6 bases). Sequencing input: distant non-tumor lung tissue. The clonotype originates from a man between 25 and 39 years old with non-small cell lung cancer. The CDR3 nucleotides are TGTGCCAGCAGGTTAGAAGCAGGGGCCCCGGAGGAGACCCAATACTTC. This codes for CASRLEAGAPEETQYF. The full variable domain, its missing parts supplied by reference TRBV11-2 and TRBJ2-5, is EAGVAQSPRYKIIEKRQSVAFWCNPISGHATLYWYQQILGQGPKLLIQFQNNGVVDDSQLPKDRFSAERLKGVDSTLKIQPAKLEDSAVYLCASRLEAGAPEETQYFGPGTRLLVL.